This note documents a single TCR beta chain sequence. Its cognate antigen is unknown. Other DNA sequences in this sample translate to the same CDR3. The study ran the assay at deep level. Method: immunoSEQ multiplex PCR; TCRdb's copy keeps in-frame clones and lacks some. Of roughly 2.6 million clones in the sample, over 85% were seen once. This sample stems from a study of shared clonotypes between healthy human individuals. Among the donors, all were Caucasian adults who lived in Nashville, Tennessee. Whole-study findings and limits: Naive subsets generally exceeded memory subsets in estimated richness.

CDR1 is MDHEN, CDR2 SYDVKM, per germline. The J segment lost 2 bases and the V segment lost 3 bases, leaving 1 base of the junction unmatched. The CDR3 sequence is 13 residues long. The chain carries TRBV28 and TRBJ2-7; TRBD1 matches 7 bases. This receptor was obtained from a man aged 18 to 29 in good health. The material sequenced was naive CD4+ T cells sorted from blood. Subset here: CD45RA+ positively selected. The DNA for the CDR3 is TGTGCCAGCAGTTTGACAGGGACCTACGAGCAGTACTTC. This gives the protein CASSLTGTYEQYF.